The 22 T cell receptor beta chains in this list originate from one sample, sequenced in a study of blood T cell repertoires in COVID-19. Data came from immunoSEQ multiplex PCR; TCRdb stores just in-frame clones and leaves some out. The sample holds about 93,000 clones, 90% seen once. Sequencing was carried out using peripheral blood. The receptors were sampled from a human donor with active COVID-19. The donor label of this sample is uncertain.

The CDR3 loop is CASRLYSGANVLTF. The CDR3 bases are TGTGCCAGCCGACTTTACTCTGGGGCCAACGTCCTGACTTTC. The V call is TRBV5-6, the J call TRBJ2-6; D is unresolved. V was trimmed by 7 bases and J by 0 bases, leaving 8 bases between them. This CDR3 spans 14 amino acids. Germline V lookup: CDR1 SGHDT, CDR2 YYEEEE.

The chain joins TRBV18 to TRBJ2-1; 10 bases map to TRBD2. The trim removed 3 bases at V and 10 bases at J, leaving 9 bases unmatched. The CDR3 runs to 15 residues. Germline loops: CDR1 KGHSH, CDR2 LQKENI. The CDR3 region is CASSPRLAGEGEQFF. In DNA, the CDR3 is TGTGCCAGCTCACCTCGGCTAGCGGGGGAAGGGGAGCAGTTCTTC.

V and J are TRBV27 and TRBJ2-7, with a possible D match to TRBD1 (5 bases). The CDR3 is 16 residues long. Germline V gene lookup returns CDR1 MNHEY and CDR2 SMNVEV (reference sequence). The V end lost 1 base, the J end lost 0 bases, and 13 bases lay between the germline ends. The CDR3 sequence: CASSLYHPGISYEQYF. The CDR3 bases are TGTGCCAGCAGTTTATACCACCCAGGGATCTCCTACGAGCAGTACTTC.

The genes are TRBV10-3 and TRBJ2-3; 15 nucleotides align to TRBD2. CDR1 and CDR2 (germline): ENHRY, SYGVKD. The V and J ends lost 8 bases and 0 bases, in that order; junction bases with no gene match: 9. This CDR3 spans 18 amino acids. CDR3 loop: CAIFSGTSGGRSTDTQYF. CDR3 bases: TGTGCCATCTTCTCCGGGACTAGCGGGGGGCGGAGCACAGATACGCAGTATTTT.

The chain carries TRBV7-2 and TRBJ2-2; 13 positions match TRBD2. Trimming removed 5 bases from V and 4 bases from J; junction bases left unmatched: 1. Germline loops: CDR1 SGHTA, CDR2 FQGNSA. This CDR3 comprises 15 residues. The CDR3 sequence is CASSRTSGGTGELFF. In DNA, the CDR3 is TGTGCCAGCAGCCGGACTAGCGGGGGCACCGGGGAGCTGTTTTTT.

This chain connects TRBV5-1 to TRBJ2-3; D not resolved. The CDR3 sequence is 15 residues long. Between the trimmed V and J ends, which lost 3 bases and 0 bases, there was a span of 11 bases. In germline, CDR1 is SGHRS, CDR2 YFSETQ. CDR3 in DNA: TGCGCCAGCAGCTCGTCCGTGGCAAGCACAGATACGCAGTATTTT. The encoded protein is CASSSSVASTDTQYF.

The chain employs TRBV6-2 or TRBV6-3 and TRBJ2-3, with D maybe TRBD2 (5 bases). Trimming took off 3 bases at V and 4 bases at J, with 14 bases between the two ends. CDR1 is MNHEY, CDR2 SVGEGT, per germline. This CDR3 is built from 15 residues. The CDR3 DNA reads TGTGCCAGCAGTTATGGAACTAGTATGCCAGATACGCAGTATTTT. The encoded protein is CASSYGTSMPDTQYF.

The gene calls are TRBV6-1 and TRBJ2-1, with 12 bases aligning to TRBD2. CDR3 length: 16 residues. The V and J ends lost 3 bases and 4 bases, in that order; junction bases with no gene match: 4. CDR1 and CDR2 from the germline V gene are MNHNS and SASEGT. CDR3 sequence (DNA): TGTGCCAGCAGTGATCTAGCGGGGGGGACGTACAATGAGCAGTTCTTC. Translated, it gives CASSDLAGGTYNEQFF.

The chain joins TRBV9 to TRBJ2-1; weak D call: TRBD1 (5 bases). The V gene's germline CDR1 is SGDLS and CDR2 YYNGEE. The CDR3 extends over 16 amino acids. The V end lost 2 bases, the J end lost 2 bases, and 14 bases lay between the germline ends. CDR3 sequence: CASSVGSQGTYNEQFF. CDR3 in DNA: TGTGCCAGCAGCGTGGGGTCGCAGGGAACCTACAATGAGCAGTTCTTC.

The chain carries TRBV4-3 and TRBJ1-2; D not resolved. Germline lookup yields CDR1 LGHNA and CDR2 YSLEER. The CDR3 loop spans 15 amino acids. Between the trimmed V and J ends, which lost 1 base and 5 bases, there was a span of 14 bases. In DNA form, the CDR3 reads TGCGCCAGCAGCCAAGGGGCAGCATGGGTATATGGCTACACCTTC. Amino acid sequence: CASSQGAAWVYGYTF.

J is TRBJ2-7 and V is TRBV29-1, with D perhaps TRBD1 (5 bases). Germline CDR1 reads SQVTM; CDR2 reads ANQGSEA. V was trimmed by 6 bases and J by 6 bases, leaving 18 bases between them. This CDR3 is 13 amino acids long. The CDR3, as DNA: TGCAGCGTATCCCAGGGCCAGTCGGGCGAGCAGTACTTC. Residues: CSVSQGQSGEQYF.

The V and J genes are TRBV6-6 and TRBJ1-2; possibly TRBD1 for D (5 bases). Germline CDR1 MNHNY, CDR2 SVGAGI (reference sequence). This CDR3 comprises 15 residues. Trimming stripped 6 bases from V and 4 bases from J, with 18 bases between. The CDR3 coding sequence is TGTGCCAGCAGCCTGACAGCCCGAAGCCTCTATGGCTACACCTTC. Protein sequence: CASSLTARSLYGYTF.

V and J are TRBV7-2 and TRBJ2-7, with 7 bases identical to TRBD1. Germline V lookup: CDR1 SGHTA, CDR2 FQGNSA. The ends lost 5 bases at V and 3 bases at J; junction bases unmatched: 4. The CDR3 contains 13 residues. The CDR3 bases are TGTGCCAGCAGCAGGGGACAGATCTACGAGCAGTACTTC. It codes for CASSRGQIYEQYF.

V gene TRBV24-1 combines with J gene TRBJ2-7, with 9 bases matching TRBD2. With 1 base clipped from V and 3 bases from J, the junction kept 6 bases outside the gene matches. Germline CDR1 KGHDR, CDR2 SFDVKD. The CDR3 has 16 residues. In nucleotides, the CDR3 is TGTGCCACCAGTGATTTAGGGGCTAGCGGGGTCTACGAGCAGTACTTC. It encodes CATSDLGASGVYEQYF.

The V gene is TRBV5-4, the J gene TRBJ2-3; 7 nucleotides match TRBD1. The CDR3 is made up of 14 amino acids. Germline trimming cut 4 bases from V and 3 bases from J; bases unmatched to any gene: 5. CDR1 is SGHNT and CDR2 is YYREEE in the germline V gene (reference sequence). CDR3 coding DNA: TGTGCCAGCAGCCCGGGACAGATTACAGATACGCAGTATTTT. Its translation: CASSPGQITDTQYF. Complete variable domain (other parts from reference TRBV5-4 and TRBJ2-3): ETGVTQSPTHLIKTRGQQVTLRCSSQSGHNTVSWYQQALGQGPQFIFQYYREEENGRGNFPPRFSGLQFPNYSSELNVNALELDDSALYLCASSPGQITDTQYFGPGTRLTVL.

The chain uses TRBV7-2 and TRBJ1-2; TRBD1 aligns across 8 bases. V shed 7 bases and J 4 bases; nucleotides not matched to a gene: 5. The germline V gene encodes CDR1 SGHTA and CDR2 FQGNSA. The CDR3 runs 13 residues. The CDR3 bases are TGTGCCAGCACTAGTGACAGGGGCTATGGCTACACCTTC. Protein product: CASTSDRGYGYTF. The variable domain in full, with the rest retrieved from reference TRBV7-2 and TRBJ1-2, is GAGVSQSPSNKVTEKGKDVELRCDPISGHTALYWYRQSLGQGLEFLIYFQGNSAPDKSGLPSDRFSAERTGGSVSTLTIQRTQQEDSAVYLCASTSDRGYGYTFGSGTRLTVV.

V gene TRBV28 combines with J gene TRBJ1-2; 10 bases fit TRBD1. This CDR3 has 15 residues. Germline V gene data show CDR1 as MDHEN and CDR2 as SYDVKM. Germline trimming cut 6 bases from V and 8 bases from J; bases unmatched to any gene: 12. CDR3 bases: TGTGCCAGCAGGCCCCCGGGACAGGGGAATCACGGCTACACCTTC. Its protein product is CASRPPGQGNHGYTF.

The chain is built from TRBV29-1 and TRBJ1-5; D gene uncertain. This CDR3 is built from 14 residues. The ends were cut back, 7 bases at V and 5 bases at J, with 18 bases in the middle. The germline CDR1 and CDR2 sequences are SQVTM and ANQGSEA. CDR3 nucleotides: TGCAGCGCTGGGGAGGGCACTACCTATCAGCCCCAGCATTTT. Translation gives CSAGEGTTYQPQHF.

The chain has TRBV19 and TRBJ2-7, with D perhaps matching TRBD1 (6 bases). This CDR3 is built from 17 residues. V lost 0 bases to trimming and J lost 4 bases, with 19 bases between them. Germline CDR1 reads LNHDA; CDR2 reads SQIVND (reference sequence). The CDR3 DNA sequence: TGTGCCAGTAGTATAGACGGTGCCAGGACAGAGATTTACGAGCAGTACTTC. This encodes CASSIDGARTEIYEQYF.

The rearrangement uses TRBV7-3 and TRBJ2-3, with 9 bases aligning to TRBD2. Per the germline V gene, CDR1 is SGHTA and CDR2 is FQGTGA. This CDR3 is built from 16 residues. J lost 0 bases, V lost 3 bases, and 4 bases had no gene match. CDR3 DNA sequence: TGTGCCAGCAGCTTGTCGGGGACTAGCAGCACAGATACGCAGTATTTT. Its protein product is CASSLSGTSSTDTQYF.

The gene calls are TRBV5-1 and TRBJ1-1, with D uncertain. Germline V CDR1 and CDR2: SGHRS, YFSETQ. V was trimmed by 1 base and J by 2 bases, leaving 12 bases between them. The CDR3 has 15 residues. CDR3 nucleotides: TGCGCCAGCAGCTTGTCGGGTCTGCAAAACACTGAAGCTTTCTTT. Its protein is CASSLSGLQNTEAFF.

V is TRBV28 and J is TRBJ1-2; no reliable D call. Germline CDR1 is MDHEN and CDR2 is SYDVKM. V lost 11 bases and J lost 2, with 15 bases in between. This CDR3 contains 13 residues. Here the CDR3 DNA reads TGTGCCTGTACGGCGACGGGGAACTATGGCTACACCTTC. Its protein product is CACTATGNYGYTF.